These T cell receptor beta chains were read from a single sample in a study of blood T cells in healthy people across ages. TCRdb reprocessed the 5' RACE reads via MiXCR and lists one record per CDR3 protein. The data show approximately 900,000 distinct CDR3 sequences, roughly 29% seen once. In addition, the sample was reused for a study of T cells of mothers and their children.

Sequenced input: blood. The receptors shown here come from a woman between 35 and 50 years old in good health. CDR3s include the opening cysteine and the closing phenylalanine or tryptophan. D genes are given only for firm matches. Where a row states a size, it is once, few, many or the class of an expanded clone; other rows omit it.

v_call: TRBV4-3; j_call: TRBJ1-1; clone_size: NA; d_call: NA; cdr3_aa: CASSQTDRAITEAFF; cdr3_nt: TGCGCCAGCAGCCAGACGGACCGTGCGATCACTGAAGCTTTCTTT
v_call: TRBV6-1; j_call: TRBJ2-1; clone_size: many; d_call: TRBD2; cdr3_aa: CASSEAPSGGNEQFF; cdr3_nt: TGTGCCAGCAGTGAAGCGCCTAGCGGGGGGAATGAGCAGTTCTTC
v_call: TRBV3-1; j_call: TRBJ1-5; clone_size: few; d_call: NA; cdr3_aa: CASARTDNQPQHF; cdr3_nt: TGTGCCAGCGCCCGAACGGATAATCAGCCCCAGCATTTT
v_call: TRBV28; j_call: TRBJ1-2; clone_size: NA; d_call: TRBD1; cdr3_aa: CASSTRQGAFGYTF; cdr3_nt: TGTGCCAGCAGTACGAGACAGGGGGCGTTTGGCTACACCTTC
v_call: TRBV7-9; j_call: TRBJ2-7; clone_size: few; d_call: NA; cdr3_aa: CASSLYNGGTYYEQYF; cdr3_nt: TGTGCCAGCAGCTTATACAACGGGGGTACATACTACGAGCAGTACTTC
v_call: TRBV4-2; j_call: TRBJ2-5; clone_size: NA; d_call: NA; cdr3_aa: CASSQGSPGKETQYF; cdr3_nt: TGTGCCAGCAGCCAAGGATCCCCGGGTAAAGAGACCCAGTACTTC
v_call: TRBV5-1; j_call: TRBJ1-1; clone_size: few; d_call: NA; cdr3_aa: CASSFGGTNTEAFF; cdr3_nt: TGCGCCAGCAGCTTCGGGGGGACTAACACTGAAGCTTTCTTT
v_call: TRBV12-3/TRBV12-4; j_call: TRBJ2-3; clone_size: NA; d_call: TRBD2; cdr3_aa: CASSLPSGGLMSADTQYF; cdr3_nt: TGTGCCAGCAGTTTACCGAGCGGGGGATTGATGAGCGCAGATACGCAGTATTTT
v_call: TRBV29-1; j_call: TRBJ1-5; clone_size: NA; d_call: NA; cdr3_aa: CSVGGGGQPQHF; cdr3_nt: TGCAGCGTGGGGGGGGGCGGGCAGCCCCAGCATTTT
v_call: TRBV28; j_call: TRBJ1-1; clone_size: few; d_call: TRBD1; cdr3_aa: CAGRGQGREAFF; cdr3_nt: TGTGCCGGCCGGGGACAGGGACGTGAAGCTTTCTTT
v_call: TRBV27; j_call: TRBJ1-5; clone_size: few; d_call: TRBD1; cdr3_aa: CASSRTGSPYSNQPQHF; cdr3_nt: TGTGCCAGCAGCCGGACAGGCTCGCCTTATAGCAATCAGCCCCAGCATTTT
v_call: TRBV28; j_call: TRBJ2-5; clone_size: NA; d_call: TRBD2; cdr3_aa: CASSQPLSGGQETQYF; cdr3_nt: TGCGCCAGCAGCCAGCCACTTAGCGGGGGCCAAGAGACCCAGTACTTC
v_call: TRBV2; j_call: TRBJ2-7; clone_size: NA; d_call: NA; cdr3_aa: CASSEALLSYEQYF; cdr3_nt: TGTGCCAGCAGTGAAGCGCTTCTCTCCTACGAGCAGTACTTC
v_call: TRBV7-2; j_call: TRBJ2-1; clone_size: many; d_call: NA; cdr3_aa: CASSPTHTHNEQFF; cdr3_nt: TGTGCCAGCAGCCCGACCCATACCCACAATGAGCAGTTCTTC
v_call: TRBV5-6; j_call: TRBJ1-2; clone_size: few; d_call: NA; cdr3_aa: CASSPKGYLAYGYTF; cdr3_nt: TGTGCCAGCAGCCCTAAGGGGTATTTAGCGTATGGCTACACCTTC
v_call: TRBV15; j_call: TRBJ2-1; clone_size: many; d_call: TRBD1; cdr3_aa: CATSRETGIYEQFF; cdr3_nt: TGTGCCACCAGCAGAGAGACAGGGATCTATGAGCAGTTCTTC
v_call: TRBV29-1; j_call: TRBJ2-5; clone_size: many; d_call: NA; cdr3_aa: CSVAGEEGKQETQYF; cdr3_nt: TGCAGCGTTGCAGGGGAGGAGGGCAAACAAGAGACCCAGTACTTC
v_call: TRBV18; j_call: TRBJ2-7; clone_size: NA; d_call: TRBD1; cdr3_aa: CASSPPQGASYNEQYF; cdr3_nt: TGTGCCAGCTCACCCCCACAGGGGGCTTCCTACAATGAGCAGTACTTC
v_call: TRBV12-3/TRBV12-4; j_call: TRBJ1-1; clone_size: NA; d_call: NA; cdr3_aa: CASVQGPNTVAFF; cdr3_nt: TGTGCCAGCGTCCAGGGACCGAACACTGTAGCTTTCTTT
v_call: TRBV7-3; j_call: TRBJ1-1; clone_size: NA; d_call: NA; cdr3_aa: CASSLMSTGPSGATEAFF; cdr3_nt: TGTGCCAGCAGCTTAATGTCGACAGGACCCTCGGGGGCGACTGAAGCTTTCTTT
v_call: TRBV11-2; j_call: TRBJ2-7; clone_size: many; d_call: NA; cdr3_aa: CASSLERGPYEQYF; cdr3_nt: TGTGCCAGCAGCTTAGAGAGGGGTCCATACGAGCAGTACTTC
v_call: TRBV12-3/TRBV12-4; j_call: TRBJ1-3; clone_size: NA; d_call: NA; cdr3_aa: CASSPQSGRRSSGNTIYF; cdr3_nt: TGTGCCAGCAGTCCGCAATCGGGACGCCGGAGCTCTGGAAACACCATATATTTT
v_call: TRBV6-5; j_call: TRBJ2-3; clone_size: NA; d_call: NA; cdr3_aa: CASSYGGGETDTQYF; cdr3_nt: TGTGCCAGCAGTTACGGTGGAGGGGAAACAGATACGCAGTATTTT
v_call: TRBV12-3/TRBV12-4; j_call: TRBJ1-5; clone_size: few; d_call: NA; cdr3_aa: CASSKQGGSNQPRHF; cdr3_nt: TGTGCCAGCAGTAAACAGGGAGGGAGTAATCAGCCCCGGCATTTT
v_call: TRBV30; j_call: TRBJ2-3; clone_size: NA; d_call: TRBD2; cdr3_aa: CAWSVQRGLTDTQYF; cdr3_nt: TGTGCCTGGAGTGTACAGCGGGGGCTAACAGATACGCAGTATTTT
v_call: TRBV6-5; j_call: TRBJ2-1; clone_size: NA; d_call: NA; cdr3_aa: CASRARGQQTYEQFF; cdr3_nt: TGTGCCAGCCGGGCGCGGGGACAGCAAACCTACGAGCAGTTCTTC